This T cell receptor beta chain was profiled in a study of T-cell memory formation after mild COVID-19. Whole-study context: There were largely donor-specific TCR clusters.

On this clonotype itself: Its antigen is not known.

The CDR3 is 10 amino acids. Trimming stripped 5 bases from V and 8 bases from J, with 3 bases between. TCR alpha and TCR beta cDNA libraries carrying sample barcodes and UMIs were produced by 5'RACE using constant-segment primers. Using its own MiXCR run on the 5' RACE reads, TCRdb lists one record per CDR3 protein. Here the sample spans 450,000 to 650,000 distinct CDR3 sequences, about 20% being singletons. Overall study results and limits: The CD4+ clones that contracted clustered mainly within CM and EM, and the CD8+ clones concentrated in EMRA.

V usage is TRBV12-3 or TRBV12-4 and J usage is TRBJ2-2, with D uncertain. This clonotype originated in an adult woman who had mild COVID-19 (a few samples of this study predate the infection). Cell type and time point are not known. Source material: PBMCs or a T cell subset sorted from them (not recorded which). CDR3 loop: CASSLGELFF. The CDR3 region has the DNA TGTGCCAGCAGTCTTGGGGAGCTGTTTTTT.